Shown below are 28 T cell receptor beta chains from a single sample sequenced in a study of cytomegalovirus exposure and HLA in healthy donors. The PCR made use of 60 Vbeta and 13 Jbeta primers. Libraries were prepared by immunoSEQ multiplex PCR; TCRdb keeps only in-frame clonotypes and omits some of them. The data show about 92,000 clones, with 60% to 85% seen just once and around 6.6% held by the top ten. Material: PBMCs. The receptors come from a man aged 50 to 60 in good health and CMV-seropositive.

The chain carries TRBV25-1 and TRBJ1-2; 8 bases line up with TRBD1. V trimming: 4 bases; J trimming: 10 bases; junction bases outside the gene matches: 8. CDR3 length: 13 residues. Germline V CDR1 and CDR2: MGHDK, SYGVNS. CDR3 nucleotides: TGTGCCAGCAGTGCGACAGGGGAGAGCATCTACACCTTC. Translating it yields CASSATGESIYTF.

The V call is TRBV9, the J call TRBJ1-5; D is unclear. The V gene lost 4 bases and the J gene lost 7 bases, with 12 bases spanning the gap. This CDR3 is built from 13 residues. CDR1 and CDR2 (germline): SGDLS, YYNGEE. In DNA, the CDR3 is TGTGCCAGCAGCCCCACACCATCCCAGCCCCAGCATTTT. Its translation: CASSPTPSQPQHF.

CDR3 sequence (DNA): TGTGCCAGCATCAGGGGATCGAGAAACGAGCAGTACTTC. Encoded protein: CASIRGSRNEQYF. The chain is built from TRBV11-2 and TRBJ2-7; a weak D match, TRBD1 (6 bases). CDR1 is SGHAT and CDR2 is FQNNGV in the germline V gene. CDR3 length: 13 residues. With 7 bases removed from V and 5 bases from J, the gap between germline ends came to 15 bases. The full variable domain, with the rest looked up from reference TRBV11-2 and TRBJ2-7, is EAGVAQSPRYKIIEKRQSVAFWCNPISGHATLYWYQQILGQGPKLLIQFQNNGVVDDSQLPKDRFSAERLKGVDSTLKIQPAKLEDSAVYLCASIRGSRNEQYFGPGTRLTVT.

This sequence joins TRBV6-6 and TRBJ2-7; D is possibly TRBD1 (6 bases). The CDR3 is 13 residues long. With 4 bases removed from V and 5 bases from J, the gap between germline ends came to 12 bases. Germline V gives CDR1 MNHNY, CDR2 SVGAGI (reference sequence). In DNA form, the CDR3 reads TGTGCCAGCAGTTTTCTGGGGGCGGACGAGCAGTACTTC. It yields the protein CASSFLGADEQYF.

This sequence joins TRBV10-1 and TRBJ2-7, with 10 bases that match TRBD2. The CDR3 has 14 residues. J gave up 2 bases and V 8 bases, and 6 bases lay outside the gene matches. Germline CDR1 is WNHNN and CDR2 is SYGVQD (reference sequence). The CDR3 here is CASGRTSGAYEQYF. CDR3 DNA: TGCGCCAGCGGACGAACTAGCGGGGCCTACGAGCAGTACTTC.

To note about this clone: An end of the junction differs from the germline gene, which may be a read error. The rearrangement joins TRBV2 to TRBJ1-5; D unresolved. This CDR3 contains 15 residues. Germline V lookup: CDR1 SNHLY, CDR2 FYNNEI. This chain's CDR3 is CASSDGGYSNQPQNF. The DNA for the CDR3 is TGTGCCAGCAGTGACGGTGGATATAGCAATCAGCCCCAGAATTTT.

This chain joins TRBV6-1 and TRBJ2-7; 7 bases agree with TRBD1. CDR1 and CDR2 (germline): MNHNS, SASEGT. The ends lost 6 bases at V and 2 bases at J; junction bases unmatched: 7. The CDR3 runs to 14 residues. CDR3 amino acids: CASSQQGPPYEQYF. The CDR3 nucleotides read TGTGCCAGCAGCCAACAGGGGCCCCCCTACGAGCAGTACTTC.

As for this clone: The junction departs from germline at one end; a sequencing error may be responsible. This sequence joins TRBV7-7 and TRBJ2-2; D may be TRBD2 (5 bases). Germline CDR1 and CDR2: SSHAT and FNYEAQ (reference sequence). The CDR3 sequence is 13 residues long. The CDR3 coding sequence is TGTGCTAGCAGCTTAGGGAGAACCGGGGAGCTGTTTTTT. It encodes CASSLGRTGELFF.

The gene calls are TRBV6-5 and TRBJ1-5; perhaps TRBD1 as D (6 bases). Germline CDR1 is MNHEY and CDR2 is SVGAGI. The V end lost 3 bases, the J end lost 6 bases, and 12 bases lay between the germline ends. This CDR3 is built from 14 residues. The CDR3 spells CASSYNPGAQPQHF. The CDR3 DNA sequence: TGTGCCAGCAGTTATAACCCAGGGGCTCAGCCCCAGCATTTT.

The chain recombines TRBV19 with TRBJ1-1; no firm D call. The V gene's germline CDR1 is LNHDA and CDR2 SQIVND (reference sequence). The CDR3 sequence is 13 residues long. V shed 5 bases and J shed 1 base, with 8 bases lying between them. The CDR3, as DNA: TGTGCCAGTAGTCCCAGAGGGAACACTGAAGCTTTCTTT. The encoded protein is CASSPRGNTEAFF.

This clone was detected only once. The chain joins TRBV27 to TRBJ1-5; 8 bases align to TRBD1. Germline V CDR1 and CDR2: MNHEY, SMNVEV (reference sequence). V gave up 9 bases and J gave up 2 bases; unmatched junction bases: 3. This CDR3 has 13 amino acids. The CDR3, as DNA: TGTGCCAGGATGGACAGGGGCAATCAGCCCCAGCATTTT. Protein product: CARMDRGNQPQHF.

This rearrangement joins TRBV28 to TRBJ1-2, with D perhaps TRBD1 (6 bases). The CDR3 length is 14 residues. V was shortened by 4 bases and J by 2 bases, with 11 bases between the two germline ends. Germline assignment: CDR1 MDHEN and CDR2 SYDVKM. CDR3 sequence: CASSSTGPNYGYTF. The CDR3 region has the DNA TGTGCCAGCAGTTCCACAGGGCCGAACTATGGCTACACCTTC.

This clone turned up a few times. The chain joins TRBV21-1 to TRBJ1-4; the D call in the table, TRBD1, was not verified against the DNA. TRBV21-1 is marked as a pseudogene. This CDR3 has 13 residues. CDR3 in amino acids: CASSKGFHEKLFF. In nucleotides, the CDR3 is TGTGCCAGCAGCAAGGGCTTTCATGAAAAACTGTTTTTT.

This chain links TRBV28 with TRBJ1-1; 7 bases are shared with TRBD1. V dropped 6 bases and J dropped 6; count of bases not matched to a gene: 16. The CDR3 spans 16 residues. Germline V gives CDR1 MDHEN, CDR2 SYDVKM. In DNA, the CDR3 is TGTGCCAGCAGGCCTCCCTCAGGGGGAGGTGGAGCTGAAGCTTTCTTT. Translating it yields CASRPPSGGGGAEAFF.

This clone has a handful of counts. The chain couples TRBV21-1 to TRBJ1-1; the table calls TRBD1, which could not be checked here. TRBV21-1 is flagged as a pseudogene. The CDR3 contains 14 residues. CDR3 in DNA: TGTGCCAGCAGCAAAGGGGTGGGACAGTCTGAAGCTTTCTTT. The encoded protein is CASSKGVGQSEAFF.

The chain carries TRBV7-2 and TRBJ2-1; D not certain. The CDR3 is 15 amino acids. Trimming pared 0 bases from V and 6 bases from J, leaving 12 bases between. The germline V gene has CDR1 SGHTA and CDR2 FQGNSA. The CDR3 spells CASSLAIHSSNEQFF. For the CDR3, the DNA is TGTGCCAGCAGCTTAGCGATTCACTCATCCAATGAGCAGTTCTTC.

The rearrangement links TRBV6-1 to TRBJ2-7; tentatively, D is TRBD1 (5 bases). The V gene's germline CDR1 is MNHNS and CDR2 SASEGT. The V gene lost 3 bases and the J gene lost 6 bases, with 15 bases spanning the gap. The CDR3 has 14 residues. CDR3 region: CASSDRTMGPEQYF. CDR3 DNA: TGTGCCAGCAGTGATAGAACGATGGGGCCCGAGCAGTACTTC.

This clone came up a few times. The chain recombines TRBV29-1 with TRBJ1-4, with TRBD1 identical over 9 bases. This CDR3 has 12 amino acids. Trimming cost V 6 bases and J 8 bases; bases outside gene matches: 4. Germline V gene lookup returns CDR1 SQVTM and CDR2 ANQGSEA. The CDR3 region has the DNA TGCAGCGTCCGGGACAGGGTGGAAAAACTGTTTTTT. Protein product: CSVRDRVEKLFF.

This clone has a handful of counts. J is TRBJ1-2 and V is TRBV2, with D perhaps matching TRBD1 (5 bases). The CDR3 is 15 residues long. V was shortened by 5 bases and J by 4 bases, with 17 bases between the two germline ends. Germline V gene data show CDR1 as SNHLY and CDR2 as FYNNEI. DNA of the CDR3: TGTGCCAGCAGTTTAATGATAGGCCAGGGCTATGGCTACACCTTC. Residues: CASSLMIGQGYGYTF.

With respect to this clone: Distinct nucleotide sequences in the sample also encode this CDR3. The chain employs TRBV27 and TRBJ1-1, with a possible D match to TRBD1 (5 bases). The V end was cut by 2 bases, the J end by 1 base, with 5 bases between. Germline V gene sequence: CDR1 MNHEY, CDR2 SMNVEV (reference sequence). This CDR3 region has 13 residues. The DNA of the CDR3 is TGTGCCAGCAGTTTACAGGGGAACACTGAAGCTTTCTTT. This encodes CASSLQGNTEAFF.

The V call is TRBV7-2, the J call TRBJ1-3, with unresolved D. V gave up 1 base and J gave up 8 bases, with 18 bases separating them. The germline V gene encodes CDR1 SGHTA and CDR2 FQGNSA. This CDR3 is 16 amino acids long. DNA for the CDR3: TGTGCCAGCAGCTTAGGTCCTGAGGGTCGGTGGCACACCATATATTTT. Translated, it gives CASSLGPEGRWHTIYF.

CDR3 DNA: TGTGCTAGTGGTTTGATGGCGGGGGGCCTGAACACCGGGGAGCTGTTTTTT. The encoded protein is CASGLMAGGLNTGELFF. The J gene is TRBJ2-2, the V gene TRBV12-5; 8 positions match TRBD2. This CDR3 comprises 17 residues. In germline, CDR1 is LGHNT, CDR2 FRNRAP. The J segment lost 1 base and the V segment lost 2 bases, leaving 6 bases of the junction unmatched.

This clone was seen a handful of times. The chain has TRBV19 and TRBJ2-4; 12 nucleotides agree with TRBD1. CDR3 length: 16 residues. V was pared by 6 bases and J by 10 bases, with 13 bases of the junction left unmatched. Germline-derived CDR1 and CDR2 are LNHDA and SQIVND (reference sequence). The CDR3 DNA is TGTGCCAGTAGGGCCACCGGGACAGGGGGCGCGGGAATTCAGTACTTC. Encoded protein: CASRATGTGGAGIQYF.

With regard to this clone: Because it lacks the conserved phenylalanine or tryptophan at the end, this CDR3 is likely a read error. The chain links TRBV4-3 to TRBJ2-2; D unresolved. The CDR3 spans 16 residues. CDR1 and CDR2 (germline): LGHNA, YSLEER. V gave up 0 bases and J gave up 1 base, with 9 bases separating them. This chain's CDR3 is CASSQEPGRNTGELFL. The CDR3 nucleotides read TGCGCCAGCAGCCAAGAGCCGGGTAGGAACACCGGGGAGCTGTTTCTT.

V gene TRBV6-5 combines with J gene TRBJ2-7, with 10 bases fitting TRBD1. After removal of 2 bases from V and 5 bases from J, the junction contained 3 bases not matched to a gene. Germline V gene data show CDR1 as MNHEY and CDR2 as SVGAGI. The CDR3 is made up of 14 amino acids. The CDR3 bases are TGTGCCAGCAGTTACAAGGACAGGGGGAACGAGCAGTACTTC. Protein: CASSYKDRGNEQYF.

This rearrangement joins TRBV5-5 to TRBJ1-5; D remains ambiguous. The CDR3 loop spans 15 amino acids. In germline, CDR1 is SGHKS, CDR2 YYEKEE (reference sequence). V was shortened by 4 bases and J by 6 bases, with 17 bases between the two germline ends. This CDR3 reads CASSVFETTGQPQHF. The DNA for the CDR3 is TGTGCCAGCAGCGTATTCGAAACCACGGGTCAGCCCCAGCATTTT.

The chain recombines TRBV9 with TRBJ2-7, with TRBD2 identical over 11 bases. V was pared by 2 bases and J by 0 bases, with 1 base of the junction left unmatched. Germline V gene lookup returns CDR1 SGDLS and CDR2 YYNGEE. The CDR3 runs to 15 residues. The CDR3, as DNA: TGTGCCAGCAGCGTTAGCGGGGGGGCCTCCTACGAGCAGTACTTC. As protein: CASSVSGGASYEQYF.

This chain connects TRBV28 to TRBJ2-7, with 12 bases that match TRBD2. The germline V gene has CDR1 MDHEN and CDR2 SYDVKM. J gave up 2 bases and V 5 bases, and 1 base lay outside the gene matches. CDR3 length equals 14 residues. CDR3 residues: CASSRTSGAYEQYF. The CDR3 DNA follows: TGTGCCAGCAGTCGGACTAGCGGGGCCTACGAGCAGTACTTC.